This is a list of T cell receptor beta chains from one sample in a study of cytomegalovirus exposure and HLA in healthy donors. Libraries were prepared by immunoSEQ multiplex PCR; TCRdb keeps only in-frame clonotypes and omits some of them. The data show approximately 190,000 clones, with roughly 84% seen just once and roughly an eighth held by the top ten. Sequencing was carried out using PBMCs. The receptors here all came from a woman younger than 45 in good health and CMV-seropositive. Both conserved end residues are part of each CDR3. Fields, in order: D gene, J gene, clone size, V gene, CDR3 DNA, CDR3 protein. D genes are given only for firm matches. Size is stated for part of the rows, as once, few or many counts, or as a class when the clone is expanded.

d_gene: NA
j_gene: TRBJ1-2
abundance: NA
v_gene: TRBV5-1
CDR3nt: TGCGCCAGCAGCTTAGATTCCGGGGTAAATGGCTACACCTTC
CDR3aa: CASSLDSGVNGYTF

d_gene: TRBD2
j_gene: TRBJ2-7
abundance: NA
v_gene: TRBV6-6
CDR3nt: TGTGCCAGCAGTTACCGGGGGGGTGTCGGGTACTTC
CDR3aa: CASSYRGGVGYF

d_gene: NA
j_gene: TRBJ1-4
abundance: NA
v_gene: TRBV5-6
CDR3nt: TGTGCCAGCAGCTTGGCAGGGTTGGATGAAAAACTGTTTTTT
CDR3aa: CASSLAGLDEKLFF

d_gene: TRBD1
j_gene: TRBJ2-7
abundance: NA
v_gene: TRBV11-2
CDR3nt: TGTGCCAGCAGCTCGCGACAGGGACCCCACGAGCAGTACTTC
CDR3aa: CASSSRQGPHEQYF

d_gene: TRBD1
j_gene: TRBJ2-2
abundance: NA
v_gene: TRBV11-2
CDR3nt: TGTGCCAGCAGCCCGGAACAGGGGTTCACCGGGGAGCTGTTTTTT
CDR3aa: CASSPEQGFTGELFF

d_gene: TRBD1
j_gene: TRBJ2-7
abundance: NA
v_gene: TRBV2
CDR3nt: TGTGCCAGCAGTGAAGCAGGGACAGGGGGCTCCTACGAGCAGTACTTC
CDR3aa: CASSEAGTGGSYEQYF

d_gene: NA
j_gene: TRBJ2-1
abundance: NA
v_gene: TRBV2
CDR3nt: TGTGCCACACAGCGAGTGGCAGGGACTTACAATGAGCAGTTCTTC
CDR3aa: CATQRVAGTYNEQFF

d_gene: NA
j_gene: TRBJ2-7
abundance: few
v_gene: TRBV18
CDR3nt: TGTGCCAGCTCACCAGGAGGGAGGGGGAACGAGCAGTACTTC
CDR3aa: CASSPGGRGNEQYF

d_gene: NA
j_gene: TRBJ1-1
abundance: once
v_gene: TRBV6-5
CDR3nt: TGTGCCAGCAGAACCGGAGATGGGGCTTTCTTT
CDR3aa: CASRTGDGAFF

d_gene: NA
j_gene: TRBJ2-7
abundance: few
v_gene: TRBV7-6
CDR3nt: TGTGCCAGCAGCCCCCTCCCCGAGCCCAACGAGCAGTACTTC
CDR3aa: CASSPLPEPNEQYF

d_gene: NA
j_gene: TRBJ2-5
abundance: NA
v_gene: TRBV15
CDR3nt: TGTGCCACCAGCAGAGTTTCCAGACAAGAGACCCAGTACTTC
CDR3aa: CATSRVSRQETQYF

d_gene: TRBD2
j_gene: TRBJ2-7
abundance: NA
v_gene: TRBV29-1
CDR3nt: TGCAGCGTTCTATTGCGGGAGGGCCTTACGGCCTACGAGCAGTACTTC
CDR3aa: CSVLLREGLTAYEQYF

d_gene: NA
j_gene: TRBJ2-5
abundance: NA
v_gene: TRBV18
CDR3nt: TGTGCCAGCTCAGTACAAGAGACCCAGTACTTC
CDR3aa: CASSVQETQYF

d_gene: TRBD2
j_gene: TRBJ2-7
abundance: NA
v_gene: TRBV25-1
CDR3nt: TGTGCCAGCAGAGGTCGACTAGCGGGAGGTAGCGAGCAGTACTTC
CDR3aa: CASRGRLAGGSEQYF

d_gene: TRBD1
j_gene: TRBJ1-1
abundance: once
v_gene: TRBV29-1
CDR3nt: TGCAGCGTGGGACAGGGGCGCACTGAAGCTTTCTTT
CDR3aa: CSVGQGRTEAFF

d_gene: TRBD2
j_gene: TRBJ2-1
abundance: NA
v_gene: TRBV27
CDR3nt: TGTGCCAGCAGTTTGTTCCTAGCGGGAGTTCCCGGTGTGCCGTTCTTC
CDR3aa: CASSLFLAGVPGVPFF